This TCR beta chain was captured in a study of T cells in Graves' hyperthyroidism and ophthalmopathy. Patients showing uncontrolled infection, other autoimmune disease, pregnancy or lactation were ineligible. Amplification yielded TCR beta CDR3 regions, with RNA transcripts as the source. The study used the HTBI primer set for a first-round RT-PCR of the TCR CDR3. TCRdb reprocessed the multiplex PCR reads via MiXCR and lists one record per CDR3 protein. The table has under 300,000 distinct CDR3 sequences, 20% to 25% seen once. The V and J ends lost 3 bases and 0 bases respectively, with 12 bases between them. CDR1 is MDHEN and CDR2 is SYDVKM in the germline V gene. This CDR3 contains 16 residues.

The TCR sequence derives from a man in his forties with Graves' hyperthyroidism that later progressed to Graves' ophthalmopathy. V is TRBV28 and J is TRBJ2-4; D remains ambiguous. Sequencing was carried out using blood. The DNA of the CDR3 is TGTGCCAGCAGTTTGTTCTTATCTCAAGCCAAAAACATTCAGTACTTC. Translated, it gives CASSLFLSQAKNIQYF.